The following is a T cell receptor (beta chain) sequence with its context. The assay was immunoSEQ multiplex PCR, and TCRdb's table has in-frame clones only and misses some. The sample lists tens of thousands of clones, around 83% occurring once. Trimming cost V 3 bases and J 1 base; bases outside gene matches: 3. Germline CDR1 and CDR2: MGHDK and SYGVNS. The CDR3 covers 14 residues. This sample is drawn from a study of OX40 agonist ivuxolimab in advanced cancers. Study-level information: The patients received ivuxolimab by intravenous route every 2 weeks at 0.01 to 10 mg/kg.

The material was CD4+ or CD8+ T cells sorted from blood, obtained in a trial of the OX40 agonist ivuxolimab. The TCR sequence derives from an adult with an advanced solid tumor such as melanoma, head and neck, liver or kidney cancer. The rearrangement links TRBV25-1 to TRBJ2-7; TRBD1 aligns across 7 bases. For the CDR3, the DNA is TGTGCCAGCAGTGATCTGGACAGGTCCTACGAGCAGTACTTC. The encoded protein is CASSDLDRSYEQYF.